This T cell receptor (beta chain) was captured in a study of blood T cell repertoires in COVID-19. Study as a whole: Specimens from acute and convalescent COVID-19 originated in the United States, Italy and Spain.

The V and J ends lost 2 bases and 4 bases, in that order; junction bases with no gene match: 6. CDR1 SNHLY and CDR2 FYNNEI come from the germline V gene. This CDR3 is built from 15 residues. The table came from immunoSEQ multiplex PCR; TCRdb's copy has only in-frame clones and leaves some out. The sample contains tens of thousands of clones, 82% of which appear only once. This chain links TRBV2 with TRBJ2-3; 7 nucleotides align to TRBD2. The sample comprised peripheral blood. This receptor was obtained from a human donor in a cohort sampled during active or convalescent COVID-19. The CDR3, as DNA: TGTGCCAGCAGTGAAAAAGAGCGGGGCTCAGATACGCAGTATTTT. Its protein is CASSEKERGSDTQYF. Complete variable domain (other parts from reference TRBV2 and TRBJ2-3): EPEVTQTPSHQVTQMGQEVILRCVPISNHLYFYWYRQILGQKVEFLVSFYNNEISEKSEIFDDQFSVERPDGSNFTLKIRSTKLEDSAMYFCASSEKERGSDTQYFGPGTRLTVL.